The 20 T cell receptor beta chains presented below share a single source sample, sequenced in a study of shared clonotypes between healthy human individuals. Only in-frame clones appear in the TCRdb table, and some are missing; sequencing was by immunoSEQ multiplex PCR. The sample records some 980,000 clones, more than 75% being singletons. Sequenced input: memory CD4+ T cells sorted from blood. Subset denoted: CD45RA-negative fraction. The origin of the receptors is a man aged 18 to 30 in good health.

The J gene is TRBJ2-5, the V gene TRBV7-2; D possibly corresponds to TRBD2 (5 bases). Germline V lookup: CDR1 SGHTA, CDR2 FQGNSA. Trimming removed 3 bases from V and 5 bases from J, with 13 bases in between. The CDR3 spans 14 residues. In nucleotides, the CDR3 is TGTGCCAGCAGCTTGCGGGCCGTGGGGGAGACCCAGTACTTC. Protein product: CASSLRAVGETQYF. Based on the CDR3 plus reference TRBV7-2 and TRBJ2-5, the full variable domain is GAGVSQSPSNKVTEKGKDVELRCDPISGHTALYWYRQSLGQGLEFLIYFQGNSAPDKSGLPSDRFSAERTGGSVSTLTIQRTQQEDSAVYLCASSLRAVGETQYFGPGTRLLVL.

The chain has TRBV9 and TRBJ2-1; 10 bases line up with TRBD2. Germline V lookup: CDR1 SGDLS, CDR2 YYNGEE. The CDR3 is 16 residues long. V gave up 0 bases and J gave up 6 bases; unmatched junction bases: 6. The CDR3, as DNA: TGTGCCAGCAGCGTAGAAGCGGGAGGGATCATCAATGAGCAGTTCTTC. It is translated as CASSVEAGGIINEQFF.

With respect to this clone: One end of the junction fails to match germline, which may point to a read error. This chain connects TRBV7-7 to TRBJ2-3; 10 bases are shared with TRBD1. This CDR3 has 15 amino acids. Germline CDR1 reads SSHAT; CDR2 reads FNYEAQ (reference sequence). The CDR3 protein is CASSRDRGPTDTQYF. In DNA, the CDR3 is TGTGCTAGCAGCCGGGACAGGGGACCAACAGATACGCAGTATTTT.

The V call is TRBV6-6, the J call TRBJ2-1; 9 bases map to TRBD2. V lost 6 bases, J lost 4 bases, and 7 bases stayed unmatched. Germline V CDR1 and CDR2: MNHNY, SVGAGI (reference sequence). The CDR3 runs to 15 residues. The DNA for the CDR3 is TGTGCCAGCAGAGATATAGCGGGAGTGTACAATGAGCAGTTCTTC. Its protein is CASRDIAGVYNEQFF.

The gene calls are TRBV2 and TRBJ1-2; D is unresolved. Germline V gene sequence: CDR1 SNHLY, CDR2 FYNNEI. The CDR3 runs to 15 residues. V lost 7 bases, J lost 0 bases, and 15 bases lay in between. The CDR3 is CASTSRAGPNYGYTF. The CDR3 DNA sequence: TGTGCCAGCACCTCAAGGGCAGGTCCTAACTATGGCTACACCTTC.

V gene TRBV10-1 combines with J gene TRBJ2-7, with D unresolved. Trimming took off 7 bases at V and 0 bases at J, with 13 bases between the two ends. This CDR3 is 14 amino acids long. In germline, CDR1 is WNHNN, CDR2 SYGVQD (reference sequence). CDR3 protein: CASTRRILSYEQYF. The CDR3 DNA reads TGCGCCAGCACAAGGAGAATCCTCTCCTACGAGCAGTACTTC.

The rearrangement links TRBV10-3 to TRBJ2-5; 8 bases map to TRBD2. The CDR3 length is 14 residues. Germline CDR1 ENHRY, CDR2 SYGVKD. V was clipped by 10 bases and J by 6 bases; unmatched bases: 13. The CDR3 coding sequence is TGTGCCACCCTGCTTGGTAGCGGGGATAAGACCCAGTACTTC. Translating it yields CATLLGSGDKTQYF.

The chain combines TRBV27 with TRBJ1-6, with 7 bases matching TRBD1. The junction had 8 bases not matched to a gene; V was cut back by 5 bases and J by 7 bases. Germline lookup yields CDR1 MNHEY and CDR2 SMNVEV (reference sequence). The CDR3 length is 15 residues. DNA of the CDR3: TGTGCCAGCAGTGACCGGACAGGAGGGAATTCACCCCTCCACTTT. Translation: CASSDRTGGNSPLHF.

This chain uses TRBV10-3 with TRBJ1-4; perhaps TRBD1 as D (5 bases). Trimming took 5 bases from V and 5 from J, leaving 12 bases between them. This CDR3 comprises 14 residues. The germline CDR1 and CDR2 sequences are ENHRY and SYGVKD. In DNA, the CDR3 is TGTGCCATCAGTAGAGGACAAGGGAATGAAAAACTGTTTTTT. Its protein is CAISRGQGNEKLFF.

This clone was recorded a few times. This chain links TRBV19 with TRBJ2-1; D is unresolved. Germline V CDR1 and CDR2: LNHDA, SQIVND (reference sequence). V gave up 1 base and J gave up 7 bases, with 2 bases separating them. This CDR3 region has 11 residues. The DNA of the CDR3 is TGTGCCAGTAGTATAGCGAATGAGCAGTTCTTC. Its protein is CASSIANEQFF.

Remarks on this clone: Compared with germline, one end of the junction differs, possibly owing to a read error. This same CDR3 is encoded by further DNA sequences in the sample. This rearrangement joins TRBV5-1 to TRBJ2-3, with D hard to call. This CDR3 region has 13 residues. CDR1 is SGHRS and CDR2 is YFSETQ in the germline V gene. CDR3 bases: TGCGCCAGCAGCTTCGGTAGCACCGATACGCAGTATTTT. Its translation is CASSFGSTDTQYF.

This clone appeared once. For the CDR3, the DNA is TGTGCCATCAGTGAGTCGTTAGGAGACCCCTATGGCTACACCTTC. It specifies CAISESLGDPYGYTF. The gene calls are TRBV10-3 and TRBJ1-2; D remains ambiguous. Germline V gene sequence: CDR1 ENHRY, CDR2 SYGVKD. Trimming stripped 0 bases from V and 4 bases from J, with 12 bases between. The CDR3 loop spans 15 amino acids.

J is TRBJ2-7 and V is TRBV11-2, with TRBD2 matching over 11 bases. This CDR3 is 15 amino acids long. Germline V gene data show CDR1 as SGHAT and CDR2 as FQNNGV. The junction had 7 bases not matched to a gene; V was cut back by 5 bases and J by 4 bases. The CDR3: CASSPPGLADYEQYF. DNA of the CDR3: TGTGCCAGCAGCCCGCCGGGACTAGCGGATTACGAGCAGTACTTC.

The chain links TRBV30 to TRBJ2-7; 12 bases are a match to TRBD1. V shed 2 bases and J 9 bases; nucleotides not matched to a gene: 8. The CDR3 consists of 14 residues. Germline V CDR1 and CDR2: GTSNPN, SVGIG (reference sequence). The CDR3 protein is CAWSTGTGGLPQYF. The CDR3 DNA is TGTGCCTGGAGTACCGGGACAGGGGGCTTGCCGCAGTACTTC.

The gene calls are TRBV29-1 and TRBJ1-1; perhaps TRBD1 as D (6 bases). V dropped 7 bases and J dropped 1 base, with 13 bases sitting between them. The CDR3 has 13 amino acids. Germline assignment: CDR1 SQVTM and CDR2 ANQGSEA. CDR3 nucleotide sequence: TGCAGCGGGCGGACAGTAGGGAACACTGAAGCTTTCTTT. It specifies CSGRTVGNTEAFF.

The rearrangement uses TRBV2 and TRBJ1-2; TRBD1 matches 8 bases. The length of the CDR3 is 14 residues. The V gene's germline CDR1 is SNHLY and CDR2 FYNNEI. V dropped 7 bases and J dropped 2; count of bases not matched to a gene: 6. The CDR3, as DNA: TGTGCCAGCACCGGACAGGGAGGGAACTATGGCTACACCTTC. Amino acid sequence: CASTGQGGNYGYTF.

V and J are TRBV5-6 and TRBJ2-5; the D is unclear. Trimming shortened V by 0 bases and J by 2 bases, and 11 bases separated the two germline ends. Germline loops: CDR1 SGHDT, CDR2 YYEEEE. The CDR3 contains 15 residues. This CDR3 is CASSLGTFVQETQYF. The DNA of the CDR3 is TGTGCCAGCAGCTTGGGCACCTTCGTTCAAGAGACCCAGTACTTC.

The rearrangement joins TRBV6-6 to TRBJ2-1; the D gene is possibly TRBD2 (5 bases). Germline CDR1 MNHNY, CDR2 SVGAGI (reference sequence). Trimming stripped 6 bases from V and 2 bases from J, with 17 bases between. The CDR3 has 16 residues. The CDR3 sequence: CASSPYSGGTYNEQFF. In DNA form, the CDR3 reads TGTGCCAGCAGCCCCTACAGCGGCGGCACCTACAATGAGCAGTTCTTC.

This chain uses TRBV28 with TRBJ1-4, with unresolved D. This CDR3 is 11 amino acids long. Germline V CDR1 and CDR2: MDHEN, SYDVKM. Trimming left V 3 bases short and J 11 bases short, with 7 bases between. CDR3 sequence: CASSFLGKLFF. In DNA form, the CDR3 reads TGTGCCAGCAGTTTCCTCGGTAAACTGTTTTTT.

The chain combines TRBV6-5 with TRBJ2-7, with D maybe TRBD2 (5 bases). This CDR3 contains 15 residues. Germline V CDR1 and CDR2: MNHEY, SVGAGI. V was cut by 0 bases and J by 0 bases, with 9 bases left in between. The CDR3 sequence is CASSYSGLDSYEQYF. DNA for the CDR3: TGTGCCAGCAGTTACTCCGGACTCGACTCCTACGAGCAGTACTTC.